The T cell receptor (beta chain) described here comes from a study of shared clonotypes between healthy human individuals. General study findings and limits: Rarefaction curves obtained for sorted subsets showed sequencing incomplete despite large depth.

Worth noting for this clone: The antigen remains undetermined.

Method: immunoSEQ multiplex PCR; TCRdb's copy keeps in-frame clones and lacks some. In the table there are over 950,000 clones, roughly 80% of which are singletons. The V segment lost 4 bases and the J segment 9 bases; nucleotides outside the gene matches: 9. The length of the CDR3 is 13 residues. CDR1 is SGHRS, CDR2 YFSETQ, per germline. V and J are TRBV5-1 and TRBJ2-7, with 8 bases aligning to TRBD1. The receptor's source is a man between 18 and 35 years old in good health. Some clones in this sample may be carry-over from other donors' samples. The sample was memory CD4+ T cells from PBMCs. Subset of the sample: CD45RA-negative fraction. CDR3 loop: CASSPGQGKGQYF. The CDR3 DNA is TGCGCCAGCAGCCCCGGACAGGGCAAAGGGCAGTACTTC. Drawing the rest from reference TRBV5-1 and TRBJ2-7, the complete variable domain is KAGVTQTPRYLIKTRGQQVTLSCSPISGHRSVSWYQQTPGQGLQFLFEYFSETQRNKGNFPGRFSGRQFSNSRSEMNVSTLELGDSALYLCASSPGQGKGQYFGPGTRLTVT.